This note documents a single TCR beta chain sequence. The sample comes from a study of control samples from healthy donors and cancer patients. J gave up 0 bases and V 0 bases, and 1 base lay outside the gene matches. The germline CDR1 and CDR2 sequences are SGHRS and YFSETQ. This CDR3 has 15 amino acids. Generated by immunoSEQ multiplex PCR, the TCRdb table keeps only in-frame clones and is missing some. Among roughly 54,000 clones listed, around 95% were seen once. The chain combines TRBV5-1 with TRBJ2-7, with 9 nucleotides matching TRBD2. Sequencing input: blood. The sequence derives from a woman younger than 45 in good health. Here the CDR3 DNA reads TGCGCCAGCAGCTTGGGACTAGCGGTCTCCTACGAGCAGTACTTC. Translating it yields CASSLGLAVSYEQYF.